The rows below give T cell receptor beta chains drawn from one sample of a study of T-cell memory formation after mild COVID-19. TCRdb recomputed calls from the 5' RACE reads with MiXCR, one row per CDR3 protein. Here the sample spans around 340,000 distinct CDR3 sequences, around a sixth being singletons. The source material was PBMCs or a T cell subset sorted from them (not recorded which). The source is a man aged 18 to 29 who had mild COVID-19 (a few samples of this study predate the infection). Cell type and time point are not known. The CDR3 runs from the conserved cysteine through the conserved F or W. Each record gives: V gene, clone size, J gene, D gene, CDR3 protein, CDR3 DNA. The D gene is left open where the match is weak. For some rows the clone size is stated as once, few or many, or as a class when expanded; others skip it.

TRBV29-1	-	TRBJ1-5	-	CSVALNSNQPQHF	TGCAGCGTTGCGTTAAATAGCAATCAGCCCCAGCATTTT
TRBV6-5	-	TRBJ2-3	TRBD1	CASSRGQSGDTQYF	TGTGCCAGCAGTCGGGGACAGTCTGGGGATACGCAGTATTTT
TRBV19	many	TRBJ1-1	-	CASSIDGRNTEAFF	TGTGCCAGTAGTATAGACGGACGGAACACTGAAGCTTTCTTT
TRBV5-1	many	TRBJ2-3	TRBD2	CASSRLAGADTQYF	TGCGCCAGCAGCCGACTAGCGGGGGCAGATACGCAGTATTTT
TRBV7-2	few	TRBJ2-3	TRBD2	CASSSQAGGTDTQYF	TGTGCCAGCAGCTCCCAAGCGGGGGGCACAGATACGCAGTATTTT
TRBV5-1	-	TRBJ2-5	TRBD2	CASSPSTSGGRETQYF	TGCGCCAGCAGCCCATCTACTAGCGGGGGGCGAGAGACCCAGTACTTC
TRBV30	-	TRBJ1-1	TRBD1	CAWSLITGGGTEAFF	TGTGCCTGGAGTCTTATCACAGGGGGCGGCACTGAAGCTTTCTTT
TRBV4-1	-	TRBJ2-1	-	CASSRERQQFF	TGCGCCAGCAGCCGGGAGAGACAGCAGTTCTTC
TRBV4-3	few	TRBJ2-3	TRBD2	CASSPSGGGTDTQYF	TGCGCCAGCAGCCCTAGCGGGGGAGGGACAGATACGCAGTATTTT
TRBV7-6	few	TRBJ2-7	TRBD1	CASSSPPRTGGREQYF	TGTGCCAGCAGCTCTCCTCCCCGGACAGGGGGGCGCGAGCAGTACTTC
TRBV7-2	few	TRBJ1-5	TRBD1	CASSFYQGALSQPQHF	TGTGCCAGCAGCTTTTATCAGGGGGCACTAAGTCAGCCCCAGCATTTT
TRBV7-2	few	TRBJ2-4	-	CASSLGGDSVYQYF	TGTGCCAGCAGCTTAGGAGGCGACTCGGTATATCAGTACTTC
TRBV4-3	-	TRBJ1-5	TRBD1	CASGRDRAYQPQHF	TGCGCCAGCGGCCGGGACAGGGCCTATCAGCCCCAGCATTTT
TRBV7-9	few	TRBJ2-5	TRBD2	CASRSGGAETQYF	TGTGCCAGCAGGAGCGGGGGGGCTGAGACCCAGTACTTC
TRBV5-1	few	TRBJ2-3	TRBD2	CASSRAGEDTQYF	TGCGCCAGCAGCCGGGCGGGGGAAGATACGCAGTATTTT
TRBV3-1	-	TRBJ2-5	-	CASSQYGGETQYF	TGTGCCAGCAGCCAGTACGGGGGAGAGACCCAGTACTTC
TRBV12-3/TRBV12-4	few	TRBJ1-5	-	CASRDGAPNQPQHF	TGTGCCAGCAGGGATGGGGCCCCCAATCAGCCCCAGCATTTT
TRBV7-2	few	TRBJ2-1	-	CASSPQSHEQFF	TGTGCCAGCAGCCCTCAGAGTCATGAGCAGTTCTTC
TRBV19	-	TRBJ2-3	-	CASSTPGHTDTQYF	TGTGCCAGTAGTACCCCGGGGCACACAGATACGCAGTATTTT
TRBV5-1	many	TRBJ2-1	TRBD2	CASRLAGGLNEQFF	TGCGCCAGCCGTCTAGCGGGGGGGCTGAATGAGCAGTTCTTC
TRBV28	-	TRBJ1-5	-	CASSPPWQALGRPQHF	TGTGCCAGCAGTCCCCCTTGGCAGGCCCTGGGTCGGCCCCAGCATTTT
TRBV4-1	-	TRBJ2-3	-	CASSQESLSTDTQYF	TGCGCCAGCAGCCAAGAGTCTCTGAGCACAGATACGCAGTATTTT
TRBV20-1	-	TRBJ2-2	-	CSASRHDTGELFF	TGCAGTGCTAGCCGACACGACACCGGGGAGCTGTTTTTT
TRBV7-9	few	TRBJ2-2	-	CASSKTGAGELIF	TGTGCCAGCAGCAAAACGGGCGCCGGGGAGCTGATTTTT
TRBV7-2	once	TRBJ2-5	-	CASSLVAGRETQYF	TGTGCCAGCAGCTTAGTAGCCGGTAGGGAGACCCAGTACTTC
TRBV28	few	TRBJ1-2	-	CASSFGPTGGYTF	TGTGCCAGCAGTTTCGGACCAACCGGTGGCTACACCTTC
TRBV5-1	-	TRBJ1-6	-	CASMGGDEFSPLHF	TGCGCCAGCATGGGAGGGGACGAATTTTCACCCCTCCACTTT
TRBV5-1	few	TRBJ2-2	TRBD1	CASSLAPRGPTGELFF	TGCGCCAGCAGCTTGGCACCCAGGGGGCCGACCGGGGAGCTGTTTTTT
TRBV21-1	-	TRBJ2-7	-	CAYTTETYEQYF	TGTGCCTACACGACGGAAACCTACGAGCAGTACTTC
TRBV6-6	-	TRBJ2-2	-	CASRDDANTGELFF	TGTGCCAGCAGAGACGACGCGAACACCGGGGAGCTGTTTTTT
TRBV24-1	many	TRBJ2-3	TRBD2	CATSDPGGVGDTQYF	TGTGCCACCAGTGACCCCGGGGGGGTAGGAGATACGCAGTATTTT
TRBV7-6	-	TRBJ2-4	-	CASSSSGLAKNIQYF	TGTGCCAGCAGCTCCTCGGGGTTAGCCAAAAACATTCAGTACTTC
TRBV3-1	-	TRBJ1-2	-	CASSRGLPKETRYTF	TGTGCCAGCAGCCGGGGCCTGCCAAAGGAGACACGCTACACCTTC
TRBV5-1	-	TRBJ2-3	-	CASSGRGAISRTDTQYF	TGCGCCAGCAGCGGGAGGGGGGCCATTTCTCGCACAGATACGCAGTATTTT
TRBV12-3/TRBV12-4	many	TRBJ2-5	-	CASSLPEAQETQYF	TGTGCCAGCAGTTTACCGGAGGCCCAAGAGACCCAGTACTTC
TRBV6-6	few	TRBJ2-7	TRBD1	CASRRGPGQGDEQYF	TGTGCCAGCAGGAGGGGACCGGGACAGGGTGACGAGCAGTACTTC
TRBV28	few	TRBJ1-3	-	CASSSPGHLSGNTIYF	TGTGCCAGCAGCTCACCGGGACATCTCTCTGGAAACACCATATATTTT
TRBV7-8	few	TRBJ2-1	-	CASSLAPNNEQFF	TGTGCCAGCAGCTTAGCGCCTAACAATGAGCAGTTCTTC
TRBV7-2	-	TRBJ2-5	-	CASSPGTPAVAQYF	TGTGCCAGCAGCCCAGGGACTCCAGCAGTGGCCCAGTACTTC
TRBV7-9	many	TRBJ2-7	TRBD2	CASSPGVAGREQYF	TGTGCCAGCAGCCCCGGGGTAGCGGGGCGCGAGCAGTACTTC
TRBV4-1	-	TRBJ1-5	-	CASSQDPAVDQPQHF	TGCGCCAGCAGCCAAGATCCGGCAGTGGACCAGCCCCAGCATTTT
TRBV9	few	TRBJ2-1	-	CASSGQGNYNEQFF	TGTGCCAGCAGCGGGCAGGGGAACTACAATGAGCAGTTCTTC
TRBV4-1	-	TRBJ1-1	-	CASSQAGRVSRMNTEAFF	TGCGCCAGCAGCCAAGCCGGGAGGGTCAGCAGGATGAACACTGAAGCTTTCTTT
TRBV6-5	-	TRBJ1-6	TRBD1	CASGPTGNNSPLHF	TGTGCCAGCGGGCCGACAGGGAATAATTCACCCCTCCACTTT
TRBV29-1	-	TRBJ1-4	-	CSVKPAPTNEKLFF	TGCAGCGTTAAACCGGCCCCAACTAATGAAAAACTGTTTTTT